One and the same sample provided the 23 T cell receptor beta chains below, sequenced in a study of CD8+CD57+ T cells in acquired aplastic anemia. CDR3 and TCR beta VDJ profiling relied on genomic DNA as the template. TCRdb redid the calling of the reads with MiXCR, one entry per CDR3 protein. Of around 150,000 distinct CDR3 sequences in the sample, around two fifths were seen once. Material: sorted CD4+, CD8+, or CD8+CD57+ T cells (not recorded which) from PBMCs. These receptors were obtained from a human donor in good health, serving as a control.

This clonotype has at least ten counts. The rearrangement uses TRBV19 and TRBJ1-2, with D possibly being TRBD1 (6 bases). This CDR3 contains 16 residues. V dropped 9 bases and J dropped 4 bases, with 24 bases sitting between them. Germline CDR1 and CDR2: LNHDA and SQIVND (reference sequence). CDR3 DNA: TGTGCCAGCGACCAAGCCCGGGCGGGGGGCGTCTATGGCTACACCTTC. Its translation: CASDQARAGGVYGYTF.

In its sample, this clonotype was seen many times. The chain joins TRBV7-9 to TRBJ2-1; D unclear. There are 14 residues in the CDR3. Trimming took off 1 base at V and 4 bases at J, with 8 bases between the two ends. CDR1 is SEHNR, CDR2 FQNEAQ, per germline (reference sequence). DNA for the CDR3: TGTGCCAGCAGCTTAGACACCGGATACAATGAGCAGTTCTTC. Translation gives CASSLDTGYNEQFF.

The table lists this clonotype with a few counts. A much larger clone is a single base away; this may be a read error. No conserved phenylalanine or tryptophan ends this CDR3, so it is likely a read error. The genes are TRBV28 and TRBJ2-1, with 9 positions matching TRBD1. Trimming cost V 10 bases and J 6 bases; bases outside gene matches: 7. The CDR3 is made up of 13 amino acids. The V gene's germline CDR1 is MDHEN and CDR2 SYDVKM. The CDR3 sequence: CAITGTGPNEQFS. In DNA form, the CDR3 reads TGTGCCATTACCGGGACAGGGCCCAATGAGCAGTTCTCC.

The J gene is TRBJ1-2, the V gene TRBV4-1, with D perhaps TRBD1 (5 bases). The CDR3 spans 15 residues. Between the trimmed V and J ends, which lost 4 bases and 4 bases, there was a span of 16 bases. Germline V gene data show CDR1 as MGHRA and CDR2 as YSYEKL. CDR3: CASSRGTGVGYGYTF. CDR3 DNA: TGCGCCAGCAGCCGCGGAACGGGGGTTGGCTATGGCTACACCTTC.

The rearrangement uses TRBV29-1 and TRBJ1-2; no reliable D call. Trimming removed 6 bases at V and 6 bases at J, with 5 bases between. The CDR3 runs 9 residues. Germline loops: CDR1 SQVTM, CDR2 ANQGSEA. The CDR3 loop reads CSVLDGYTF. CDR3 bases: TGCAGCGTCCTAGATGGCTACACCTTC. Combining the CDR3 with reference TRBV29-1 and TRBJ1-2 gives the whole variable domain SAVISQKPSRDICQRGTSLTIQCQVDSQVTMMFWYRQQPGQSLTLIATANQGSEATYESGFVIDKFPISRPNLTFSTLTVSNMSPEDSSIYLCSVLDGYTFGSGTRLTVV.

A note on this clonotype: A read error may account for a junction end that differs from germline. The chain employs TRBV10-3 and TRBJ2-1; 9 bases agree with TRBD1. Germline assignment: CDR1 ENHRY and CDR2 SYGVKD. The CDR3 loop spans 16 amino acids. The CDR3 DNA reads TGTGCCATCCTCGAGACAGGGGACAGGGTCCGGCATGGGCAGTCCTTC. Residues: CAILETGDRVRHGQSF.

This chain links TRBV29-1 with TRBJ2-5; D gene unclear. Germline V CDR1 and CDR2: SQVTM, ANQGSEA. This CDR3 has 11 residues. This chain's CDR3 is CNARTNETQYF. For the CDR3, the DNA is TGCAACGCCAGAACGAACGAGACCCAGTACTTC.

This chain connects TRBV7-9 to TRBJ1-1; D call uncertain. The CDR3 contains 14 residues. From germline, CDR1 is SEHNR and CDR2 FQNEAQ (reference sequence). Trimming removed 8 bases from V and 3 bases from J, with 16 bases in between. In DNA, the CDR3 is TGTGCCAGCTATATGAGTCAGGTGGACACTGAAGCTTTCTTT. This sequence encodes CASYMSQVDTEAFF.

Comment on this clonotype: A read error is possible here, since a much larger clone lies one base away. Since the CDR3 does not end with the conserved phenylalanine or tryptophan, this likely comes from a read error. This sequence joins TRBV28 and TRBJ1-6, with TRBD1 matching over 7 bases. CDR1 and CDR2 (germline): MDHEN, SYDVKM. With 6 bases clipped from V and 5 bases from J, the junction kept 1 base outside the gene matches. CDR3 length equals 13 residues. The CDR3 protein is CASRTGNNSPLHL. The CDR3 bases are TGTGCCAGCAGGACAGGGAATAATTCACCCCTCCACCTT.

The chain is built from TRBV10-3 and TRBJ2-1; 12 bases are shared with TRBD1. This CDR3 has 16 amino acids. The germline CDR1 and CDR2 sequences are ENHRY and SYGVKD. Germline trimming cut 3 bases from V and 5 bases from J; bases unmatched to any gene: 5. Here the CDR3 DNA reads TGTGCCATCAGTGAAGGGACAGGGGGCTCGAACAATGAGCAGTTCTTC. It yields the protein CAISEGTGGSNNEQFF.

This clonotype has a count of ten or more. This rearrangement joins TRBV7-9 to TRBJ1-4; 9 bases map to TRBD1. J was trimmed by 4 bases and V by 11 bases; bases with no gene match: 8. This CDR3 is 14 amino acids long. The germline V gene has CDR1 SEHNR and CDR2 FQNEAQ (reference sequence). The CDR3 DNA is TGTGCCGCATGGTCGGGACAGGGTAATGAAAAACTGTTTTTT. It yields the protein CAAWSGQGNEKLFF.

This clonotype was picked up many times. This sequence joins TRBV6-1 and TRBJ1-2, with a tentative D call TRBD1 (6 bases). The V end was cut by 5 bases, the J end by 8 bases, with 15 bases between. The germline gives CDR1 MNHNS, CDR2 SASEGT. The CDR3 extends over 13 amino acids. The CDR3 nucleotides are TGTGCCAGCAGTCCCCCTTCAGGGGTAGGCTACACCTTC. Translation gives CASSPPSGVGYTF.

This clonotype was seen ten or more times. The chain uses TRBV2 and TRBJ1-1; 8 bases line up with TRBD1. Germline loops: CDR1 SNHLY, CDR2 FYNNEI. Losses at the gene ends were 5 bases for V and 7 bases for J; bases not matched to a gene: 9. The CDR3 has 14 residues. The CDR3 here is CASSSQGAEGEAFF. In DNA form, the CDR3 reads TGTGCCAGCAGTAGTCAGGGGGCTGAGGGTGAAGCTTTCTTT.

This clonotype was recorded a few times. J is TRBJ1-4 and V is TRBV3-1; D ambiguous. The V gene lost 3 bases and the J gene lost 7 bases, with 9 bases spanning the gap. The length of the CDR3 is 13 residues. Looked up from germline, CDR1 is LGHDT and CDR2 is YNNKEL (reference sequence). The CDR3 DNA reads TGTGCCAGCAGCCAGCGGGGTTCTGAAAAACTGTTTTTT. Translating it yields CASSQRGSEKLFF.

In this sample, this clonotype turned up a few times. J is TRBJ1-5 and V is TRBV24-1; D call uncertain. V was clipped by 0 bases and J by 7 bases, with 6 bases between them. The germline gives CDR1 KGHDR, CDR2 SFDVKD. The CDR3 covers 13 residues. CDR3 sequence: CATSDLRGQPQHF. DNA for the CDR3: TGTGCCACCAGTGATTTGCGAGGGCAGCCCCAGCATTTT.

This clonotype was observed many times. The chain links TRBV4-1 to TRBJ1-6, with D perhaps matching TRBD1 (6 bases). The CDR3 is 12 residues long. V was trimmed by 1 base and J by 14 bases, leaving 9 bases between them. Germline V gene data show CDR1 as MGHRA and CDR2 as YSYEKL. The CDR3 nucleotides read TGCGCCAGCAGCCAAGGGGGGGCAGCCCTCCACTTT. Its translation is CASSQGGAALHF.

This clonotype has more than one count but fewer than ten. V is TRBV10-3 and J is TRBJ1-6; D gene uncertain. The germline V and J ends were trimmed by 6 bases and 7 bases, with 16 bases remaining between them. The CDR3 runs to 15 residues. The germline gives CDR1 ENHRY, CDR2 SYGVKD. The CDR3 region is CAISETSADNSPLHF. CDR3 sequence (DNA): TGTGCCATCAGCGAAACATCGGCCGACAATTCACCCCTCCACTTT.

This clonotype occurred many times. V is TRBV20-1 and J is TRBJ1-2; 10 bases are a match to TRBD1. CDR1 and CDR2 (germline): DFQATT, SNEGSKA (reference sequence). The CDR3 has 12 amino acids. V lost 6 bases, J lost 5 bases, and 3 bases stayed unmatched. CDR3 residues: CSARQGAYGYTF. The CDR3 coding sequence is TGCAGTGCACGACAGGGGGCATATGGCTACACCTTC.

J is TRBJ1-1 and V is TRBV30, with 7 bases lining up with TRBD1. Germline CDR1 and CDR2: GTSNPN and SVGIG (reference sequence). Trimming cost V 3 bases and J 8 bases; bases outside gene matches: 9. This CDR3 comprises 13 residues. CDR3 nucleotide sequence: TGTGCCTGGAGGTGGCAGGGGGTAACAGAAGCTTTCTTT. Amino acid sequence: CAWRWQGVTEAFF.

In the case of this clonotype: A much larger clone differs from this one at a single base, so this may be a read error. This rearrangement joins TRBV12-3 or TRBV12-4 to TRBJ1-5; no clear D. CDR3 length: 13 residues. CDR3 DNA: TGTGCCAGCAGTCCGACCCCCGTTCGGCCCCGGCATTTT. Its translation: CASSPTPVRPRHF.

The V gene is TRBV9, the J gene TRBJ2-3; possibly TRBD2 for D (5 bases). From germline, CDR1 is SGDLS and CDR2 YYNGEE. Trimming took 3 bases from V and 6 from J, leaving 17 bases between them. CDR3 length equals 15 residues. CDR3 residues: CASSDTRRSYDTQYF. The CDR3 nucleotides are TGTGCCAGCAGCGATACTAGACGGAGCTACGATACGCAGTATTTT.

This clonotype appeared many times. J is TRBJ2-3 and V is TRBV4-1; TRBD2 agrees at 7 bases. This CDR3 comprises 17 residues. Germline V gene sequence: CDR1 MGHRA, CDR2 YSYEKL. The junction had 11 bases not matched to a gene; V was cut back by 0 bases and J by 5 bases. The CDR3 loop reads CASSQETAGIKGDTQYF. For the CDR3, the DNA is TGCGCCAGCAGCCAAGAAACAGCGGGGATCAAGGGAGATACGCAGTATTTT.

The chain has TRBV20-1 and TRBJ1-2; D is possibly TRBD1 (6 bases). The V and J ends lost 5 bases and 5 bases respectively, with 12 bases between them. Germline V gene data show CDR1 as DFQATT and CDR2 as SNEGSKA (reference sequence). The CDR3 is 12 amino acids. The CDR3 sequence: CSALEGGYGYTF. The CDR3, as DNA: TGCAGTGCTCTGGAGGGGGGTTATGGCTACACCTTC.